This is a list of T cell receptor beta chains from one sample in a study of T cells in Graves' hyperthyroidism and ophthalmopathy. A single record per CDR3 protein comes from TCRdb applying MiXCR to the multiplex PCR reads. The table includes roughly 560,000 distinct CDR3 sequences, roughly 15% detected once. Sequencing was carried out using blood. Source of these receptors: a woman aged 35 to 49 with Graves' ophthalmopathy. Each CDR3 is given with its conserved first and last residue. The order of the fields is clone size, D gene, V gene, J gene, CDR3 protein, CDR3 DNA. D genes are given only for firm matches. Not every row has a clone size; where given, it reads once, few, many or a size class.

>many|.|TRBV15|TRBJ1-1
CATKGGLGNTEAFF
TGTGCCACCAAGGGGGGGCTGGGGAACACTGAAGCTTTCTTT
>many|.|TRBV4-1|TRBJ2-7
CASSHRQSYEQYF
TGCGCCAGCAGCCACAGGCAGAGCTACGAGCAGTACTTC
>.|.|TRBV5-1|TRBJ1-1
CASKLGNTEAFF
TGCGCCAGCAAATTGGGGAACACTGAAGCTTTCTTT
>many|TRBD2|TRBV6-2/TRBV6-3|TRBJ2-7
CASSYEGRVYEQYF
TGTGCCAGCAGTTACGAAGGGAGGGTATACGAGCAGTACTTC
>.|TRBD1|TRBV20-1|TRBJ1-1
CSAYTDRPMNTEAFF
TGCAGTGCGTATACGGACAGGCCCATGAACACTGAAGCTTTCTTT
>many|TRBD1|TRBV10-3|TRBJ2-7
CAIMGTARGVYEQYF
TGTGCCATCATGGGGACAGCCAGGGGAGTTTACGAGCAGTACTTC
>many|.|TRBV28|TRBJ1-2
CASRTGQNYGYTF
TGTGCCAGCAGAACTGGACAGAACTATGGCTACACCTTC
>many|.|TRBV11-2|TRBJ2-2
CASSLLRGNTGELFF
TGTGCCAGCAGCTTACTCCGGGGAAACACCGGGGAGCTGTTTTTT
>many|TRBD1|TRBV10-3|TRBJ2-7
CATLGQTGSSYEQYF
TGTGCCACACTGGGCCAGACAGGGAGCTCCTACGAGCAGTACTTC
>few|TRBD1|TRBV12-3/TRBV12-4|TRBJ2-5
CASSSHRGLGETQYF
TGTGCCAGCAGTTCACACAGGGGGCTCGGAGAGACCCAGTACTTC
>many|.|TRBV6-5|TRBJ2-7
CASSYERTALPYEQYF
TGTGCCAGCAGTTACGAACGGACAGCACTCCCCTACGAGCAGTACTTC